These T cell receptor beta chains were read from a single sample in a study of cytomegalovirus exposure and HLA in healthy donors. Data came from immunoSEQ multiplex PCR; TCRdb stores just in-frame clones and leaves some out. The top ten hold 1.3% of the sample, which has roughly 170,000 clones, roughly 79% seen once. The sequencing input was PBMCs. The receptors derive from a man aged 25-45 years in good health and CMV-seronegative. Both conserved end residues are part of each CDR3. Each record gives: V gene, J gene, D gene, clone size, CDR3 DNA, CDR3 protein. The D gene is left open where the match is weak. Not every row has a clone size; where given, it reads once, few, many or a size class.

TRBV9	TRBJ1-3	NA	NA	TGTGCCAGCGGGCCGGGGTTCTCTGGAAACACCATATATTTT	CASGPGFSGNTIYF
TRBV27	TRBJ2-1	NA	NA	TGTGCCAGCAGGACTAGTGGTTCCTACAATGAGCAGTTCTTC	CASRTSGSYNEQFF
TRBV21-1	TRBJ1-1	NA	NA	TGTGCCAGCAGCAATGGGGCACAATGGGGAAACACTGAAGCTTTCTTT	CASSNGAQWGNTEAFF
TRBV9	TRBJ2-5	TRBD2	few	TGTGCCAGCAGCGTAGATACGGGAGGCAGGGAGACCCAGTACTTC	CASSVDTGGRETQYF
TRBV27	TRBJ2-7	TRBD1	once	TGTGCCACCGGACAGGGGGCTTACGAGCAGTACTTC	CATGQGAYEQYF
TRBV7-9	TRBJ1-1	TRBD1	NA	TGTGCCAGCAGCGCTACAGGGGGCTACACTGAAGCTTTCTTT	CASSATGGYTEAFF
TRBV28	TRBJ1-4	NA	NA	TGTGCCAGCAGTTTGGCCGGGGGGGTGGTTAGGCAACTGTTTTTT	CASSLAGGVVRQLFF
TRBV7-9	TRBJ1-1	NA	NA	TGTGCCAGCAGCCCAACATACTCGACAGGGAACACTGAAGCTTTCTTT	CASSPTYSTGNTEAFF
TRBV4-3	TRBJ1-6	TRBD1	NA	TGCGCCAGCAGCCAAGACCCGCAGGGGGATTCACCCCTCCACTTT	CASSQDPQGDSPLHF
TRBV29-1	TRBJ2-7	TRBD1	NA	TGCAGCGTTGCTAGGACAGGTTCCTACGAGCAGTACTTC	CSVARTGSYEQYF
TRBV12-5	TRBJ1-5	TRBD1	medium-sized	TGTGCTAGTGGACCTACAGGGGGCCTCGCTCAGCCCCAGCATTTT	CASGPTGGLAQPQHF
TRBV10-1	TRBJ2-3	TRBD2	few	TGCGCCAGCAGTGCTAGCGGGAGCCAGGATACGCAGTATTTT	CASSASGSQDTQYF
TRBV5-1	TRBJ1-1	TRBD1	NA	TGCGCCAGCAGCTTGGTAGGGGGCAGTACTGAAGCTTTCTTT	CASSLVGGSTEAFF
TRBV5-1	TRBJ2-4	NA	NA	TGCGCCAGCAGCCTGTCCGGTAAAAACATTCAGTACTTC	CASSLSGKNIQYF
TRBV5-6	TRBJ1-5	TRBD1	once	TGTGCCAGCACCCGACAGGGGGCGAGCAATCAGCCCCAGCATTTT	CASTRQGASNQPQHF
TRBV5-6	TRBJ1-1	NA	NA	TGTGCCAGCAGCTTGGGAGGGAACACTGAAGCTTTCTTT	CASSLGGNTEAFF
TRBV7-7	TRBJ2-3	NA	NA	TGTGCTAGCAGCTTAACCTTTCTACGCACAGATACGCAGTATTTT	CASSLTFLRTDTQYF
TRBV6-5	TRBJ1-3	TRBD1	NA	TGTGCCAGCAGGATTACCGGGACAGCTGGAAACACCATATATTTT	CASRITGTAGNTIYF
TRBV6-9	TRBJ2-1	NA	NA	TGTGCCAGCAGGCCACGGGACAAGACGAGAGGCCTAATCTACAATGAGCAGTTCTTC	CASRPRDKTRGLIYNEQFF
TRBV4-2	TRBJ2-5	NA	NA	TGTGCCAGCAGCCAAGAACGGTCGGGGAAAGAGACCCAGTACTTC	CASSQERSGKETQYF
TRBV9	TRBJ2-1	TRBD2	once	TGTGCCAGCAGCGTTCTAGCGGGGGCGGGGAATGAGCAGTTCTTC	CASSVLAGAGNEQFF
TRBV2	TRBJ2-3	TRBD1	NA	TGTGCCAGCAGGAGGGACAGGGGGGCAGATACGCAGTATTTT	CASRRDRGADTQYF
TRBV5-1	TRBJ1-1	NA	NA	TGCGCCAGCAGCTTGGTTTCGGGGGGGCGGGTGTTGGGCACTGAAGCTTTCTTT	CASSLVSGGRVLGTEAFF
TRBV18	TRBJ2-3	NA	NA	TGTGCCAGCTCACCTGGCTTTCCTCCAGATACGCAGTATTTT	CASSPGFPPDTQYF
TRBV27	TRBJ2-7	NA	NA	TGTGCCAGCAGTCGGGACACGATATCCTACGAGCAGTACTTC	CASSRDTISYEQYF
TRBV28	TRBJ2-2	TRBD2	NA	TGTGCCAGCACCTTGGGGGGGACCGGGGAGCTGTTTTTT	CASTLGGTGELFF